This TCR beta chain derives from a study of blood T cell repertoires in COVID-19. Overall study: T cells, B-cell-depleted T cells, or PBMCs provided the cDNA or gDNA that served as material.

Assay used: immunoSEQ multiplex PCR; TCRdb lists only in-frame clones, some missing. The sample yields some 100,000 clones, roughly nine tenths seen once. The receptor was isolated from a woman in her seventies with acute or convalescent COVID-19. Material for sequencing was peripheral blood.

Here the CDR3 reads CASSEGQQYGYTF. Here the CDR3 DNA reads TGTGCCAGCTCAGAGGGACAGCAATATGGCTACACCTTC. This rearrangement joins TRBV18 to TRBJ1-2; the match to TRBD1 covers 7 bases. This CDR3 has 13 amino acids. Looked up from germline, CDR1 is KGHSH and CDR2 is LQKENI. After removal of 5 bases from V and 5 bases from J, the junction contained 5 bases not matched to a gene.